Shown below are 2 T cell receptor beta chains from a single sample sequenced in a study of breast tumors, draining lymph nodes, adjacent tissues. Each CDR3 protein is one row after TCRdb ran MiXCR on the multiplex PCR reads. The sample shows 150,000 to 200,000 distinct CDR3 sequences, roughly a third of them seen only once. Samples came from axillary lymph nodes draining the breast cancer. Sequencing was done on a sample of axillary lymph node tissue. The origin of the receptors is a female donor with breast cancer. Some clones in this sample may be carry-over from other donors' samples.

As to this clonotype: This may be a read error: a much more frequent sequence differs by one nucleotide. The chain uses TRBV29-1 and TRBJ2-4; D is undetermined. From germline, CDR1 is SQVTM and CDR2 ANQGSEA. The CDR3 length is 11 residues. The ends were cut back, 4 bases at V and 6 bases at J, with 7 bases in the middle. The CDR3 loop reads CSVADGNIQYF. CDR3 coding DNA: TGCAGCGTTGCAGACGGAAACATTCAGTACTTC.

The table lists this clonotype with many counts. For the CDR3, the DNA is TGTGCCAGCAGCCCAGGAGGGCTAGCGGAGCAGTTCTTC. Its protein product is CASSPGGLAEQFF. V and J are TRBV7-3 and TRBJ2-1, with D perhaps matching TRBD2 (6 bases). Germline assignment: CDR1 SGHTA and CDR2 FQGTGA. Trimming pared 5 bases from V and 10 bases from J, leaving 15 bases between. The CDR3 has 13 residues.